The 32 T cell receptor beta chains presented below share a single source sample, sequenced in a study of blood T cells in healthy people across ages. A sample-barcoded 5' primer and a J-beta primer mix were used in a second PCR of roughly 7 to 12 cycles. Using its own MiXCR run on the 5' RACE reads, TCRdb lists one record per CDR3 protein. The top ten hold about 54% of the sample, which has some 370,000 distinct CDR3 sequences, over 45% seen once. Sequencing used blood. The receptors stem from a man aged 60 to 69 in good health.

This clonotype was counted many times. This chain links TRBV11-3 with TRBJ2-3; D possibly uses TRBD1 or TRBD2 (5 bases each). Between the trimmed V and J ends, which lost 1 base and 2 bases, there was a span of 10 bases. This CDR3 has 15 residues. Germline V gene sequence: CDR1 SGHNT, CDR2 YENEEA. This chain's CDR3 is CASSLGGRSTDTQYF. In nucleotides, the CDR3 is TGTGCCAGCAGCTTAGGGGGACGATCCACAGATACGCAGTATTTT. Full variable domain (missing parts from reference TRBV11-3 and TRBJ2-3): EAGVVQSPRYKIIEKKQPVAFWCNPISGHNTLYWYLQNLGQGPELLIRYENEEAVDDSQLPKDRFSAERLKGVDSTLKIQPAELGDSAVYLCASSLGGRSTDTQYFGPGTRLTVL.

The chain recombines TRBV6-2 or TRBV6-3 with TRBJ2-3; 11 nucleotides line up with TRBD2. Trimming cost V 6 bases and J 4 bases; bases outside gene matches: 6. The germline V gene has CDR1 MNHEY and CDR2 SVGEGT. The CDR3 has 15 residues. The CDR3 sequence: CASSQTSGKADTQYF. The CDR3 DNA reads TGTGCCAGCAGCCAGACTAGCGGGAAGGCAGATACGCAGTATTTT.

This clonotype was found a few times. V usage is TRBV7-9 and J usage is TRBJ2-4; 7 bases align to TRBD2. Unmatched junction bases numbered 6, after V lost 1 base and J lost 15 bases. The CDR3 totals 12 residues. Germline V gene lookup returns CDR1 SEHNR and CDR2 FQNEAQ (reference sequence). This CDR3 is CASSLGGTNTYF. CDR3 DNA sequence: TGTGCCAGCAGCTTAGGGGGGACTAATACGTACTTC.

The chain couples TRBV4-2 to TRBJ2-3; the match to TRBD2 covers 7 bases. The length of the CDR3 is 13 residues. Trimming at V came to 0 bases and at J to 8 bases, leaving 2 bases not matched to a gene. In germline, CDR1 is LGHNA, CDR2 YNFKEQ. The CDR3: CASSQEGEGTQYF. The CDR3 DNA is TGTGCCAGCAGCCAAGAGGGGGAGGGTACGCAGTATTTT.

This chain uses TRBV5-1 with TRBJ2-7, with TRBD2 identical over 8 bases. The J call may be faulty, since TRBJ2-5 better matches the DNA end. Germline values: CDR1 SGHRS, CDR2 YFSETQ. The CDR3 sequence is 14 residues long. CDR3 bases: TGCGCCAGCAGCATTAGCGGGAACCAAGAGACCCAGTACTTC. This codes for CASSISGNQETQYF.

In its sample, this clonotype was seen many times. This chain links TRBV29-1 with TRBJ2-7; 9 bases line up with TRBD1. With 6 bases clipped from V and 6 bases from J, the junction kept 12 bases outside the gene matches. The CDR3 is 14 residues long. Germline-derived CDR1 and CDR2 are SQVTM and ANQGSEA. As DNA, the CDR3 is TGCAGCGTGGAGACCGGGACAGGGAACGGCGAGCAGTACTTC. Protein sequence: CSVETGTGNGEQYF.

The chain combines TRBV14 with TRBJ2-1; 14 bases map to TRBD2. Germline-derived CDR1 and CDR2 are SGHDN and FVKESK. V shed 3 bases and J 9 bases; nucleotides not matched to a gene: 10. The length of the CDR3 is 17 residues. CDR3 region: CASSHRGLAGVRGEQFF. The CDR3 DNA sequence: TGTGCCAGCAGCCATCGGGGACTAGCGGGAGTTCGTGGTGAGCAGTTCTTC.

This sequence joins TRBV6-1 and TRBJ1-4, with 7 nucleotides matching TRBD1. This CDR3 has 13 amino acids. Looked up from germline, CDR1 is MNHNS and CDR2 is SASEGT. J was trimmed by 11 bases and V by 2 bases; bases with no gene match: 5. The CDR3 coding sequence is TGTGCCAGCAGTGAAATAGGGGGCAGGAAACTGTTTTTT. Translation gives CASSEIGGRKLFF.

Remarks on this clonotype: One end of the junction does not line up with germline, which may come from a read error. The chain recombines TRBV19 with TRBJ2-3; no firm D call. The CDR3 totals 16 residues. CDR1 is LNHDA and CDR2 is SQIVND in the germline V gene (reference sequence). In DNA form, the CDR3 reads TGCGCCAGTAGTCTCCGAACAGAGACCAGCACAGATACGCAGTATTTT. Its translation: CASSLRTETSTDTQYF.

V is TRBV2 and J is TRBJ1-1; 7 bases line up with TRBD1. The trim removed 6 bases at V and 4 bases at J, leaving 8 bases unmatched. CDR3 size: 14 residues. The V gene's germline CDR1 is SNHLY and CDR2 FYNNEI. This CDR3 reads CASRRQGGGTEAFF. In DNA, the CDR3 is TGTGCCAGCAGGCGACAGGGAGGGGGCACTGAAGCTTTCTTT.

This clonotype was seen repeatedly, ten times or more. The chain employs TRBV11-1 and TRBJ2-4; no definite D call. CDR1 is SGHAT, CDR2 FQDESV, per germline (reference sequence). The CDR3 length is 16 residues. Deletions cut 0 bases from V and 7 bases from J, with 16 bases between. The CDR3 DNA reads as TGTGCCAGCAGCTTAGCGGTGGACGGATACGAGAACATTCAGTACTTC. This gives the protein CASSLAVDGYENIQYF.

This clonotype was seen just once. This chain connects TRBV20-1 to TRBJ2-1; 7 bases align to TRBD1. The CDR3 spans 13 residues. Germline trimming cut 0 bases from V and 11 bases from J; bases unmatched to any gene: 7. Germline loops: CDR1 DFQATT, CDR2 SNEGSKA (reference sequence). The CDR3 coding sequence is TGCAGTGCTAGAGATGGACAGGTCCTCCAGCAGTTCTTC. It is translated as CSARDGQVLQQFF.

This chain joins TRBV20-1 and TRBJ2-7; D might be TRBD1 (5 bases). V gave up 0 bases and J gave up 6 bases, with 12 bases separating them. The CDR3 runs to 13 residues. In germline, CDR1 is DFQATT, CDR2 SNEGSKA (reference sequence). CDR3 residues: CSARDGSGLEQYF. DNA for the CDR3: TGCAGTGCTAGAGATGGGTCAGGGCTCGAGCAGTACTTC.

The chain combines TRBV6-6 with TRBJ2-1; tentatively, D is TRBD2 (5 bases). The CDR3 consists of 15 residues. Germline V lookup: CDR1 MNHNY, CDR2 SVGAGI (reference sequence). V lost 0 bases and J 3 bases, leaving 9 bases between the germline ends. CDR3 region: CASSYSRAGYNEQFF. CDR3 in DNA: TGTGCCAGCAGTTACTCGAGGGCCGGCTACAATGAGCAGTTCTTC.

This clonotype was observed a few times. The chain links TRBV20-1 to TRBJ2-7, with TRBD1 identical over 9 bases. The germline V gene encodes CDR1 DFQATT and CDR2 SNEGSKA (reference sequence). V lost 1 base and J lost 0; bases outside the gene matches: 16. This CDR3 contains 19 residues. CDR3 loop: CSARATISGQGYSSYEQYF. The CDR3 DNA reads as TGCAGTGCTAGAGCCACAATCTCGGGACAGGGCTACAGCTCCTACGAGCAGTACTTC.

The chain employs TRBV7-9 and TRBJ1-6, with no clear D. Germline V gene sequence: CDR1 SEHNR, CDR2 FQNEAQ (reference sequence). V was pared by 5 bases and J by 5 bases, with 10 bases between. The CDR3 extends over 14 amino acids. The CDR3 region is CASSPPGNNSPLHF. The CDR3 DNA reads as TGTGCCAGCAGCCCCCCCGGGAATAATTCACCCCTCCACTTT.

This chain connects TRBV6-5 to TRBJ1-4; D unclear. Per germline, CDR1 MNHEY and CDR2 SVGAGI. Trimming took off 6 bases at V and 8 bases at J, with 13 bases between the two ends. This CDR3 contains 13 residues. The CDR3 DNA follows: TGTGCCAGCAGCTACGACGGACGAGAAAAACTGTTTTTT. Its protein is CASSYDGREKLFF.

This clonotype was seen a handful of times. The chain uses TRBV28 and TRBJ2-7; D assignment may be TRBD1 or TRBD2 (6 bases each). Trimming left V 10 bases short and J 4 bases short, with 20 bases between. This CDR3 region has 14 residues. Looked up from germline, CDR1 is MDHEN and CDR2 is SYDVKM. CDR3 coding DNA: TGTGCCATCCTGGACCGAGGGGGGACTTACGAGCAGTACTTC. It encodes CAILDRGGTYEQYF.

This clonotype was counted only a few times. This chain joins TRBV5-6 and TRBJ2-1, with 7 positions matching TRBD1. Germline lookup yields CDR1 SGHDT and CDR2 YYEEEE. V trimming: 3 bases; J trimming: 5 bases; junction bases outside the gene matches: 11. CDR3 size: 16 residues. The CDR3 bases are TGTGCCAGCAGCTCCTTAGACAGGGCCGGGAACAATGAGCAGTTCTTC. This gives the protein CASSSLDRAGNNEQFF.

This clonotype turned up a few times. This chain uses TRBV7-8 with TRBJ2-1, with no clear D. Germline CDR1 and CDR2: SGHVS and FQNEAQ. The CDR3 runs to 12 residues. The ends were cut back, 5 bases at V and 9 bases at J, with 11 bases in the middle. Written as DNA, the CDR3 is TGTGCCAGCAGCCTCGTGTCGAGTGAGCAGTTCTTC. Protein: CASSLVSSEQFF.

The chain uses TRBV13 and TRBJ1-2; D uncertain. Deletions cut 7 bases from V and 5 bases from J, with 20 bases between. The CDR3 runs 15 residues. The germline V gene encodes CDR1 PRHDT and CDR2 FYEKMQ (reference sequence). CDR3 sequence reads: CASNQRSLRGYGYTF. CDR3 coding DNA: TGTGCCAGCAACCAGCGTAGCCTTCGTGGTTATGGCTACACCTTC.

J is TRBJ2-1 and V is TRBV7-9; D uncertain. The CDR3 extends over 15 amino acids. The germline V gene encodes CDR1 SEHNR and CDR2 FQNEAQ (reference sequence). V was clipped by 5 bases and J by 7 bases, with 18 bases between them. CDR3 region: CASSPFVSGRNEQFF. Here the CDR3 DNA reads TGTGCCAGCAGCCCCTTTGTATCCGGAAGGAATGAGCAGTTCTTC.

Notes on this clonotype: An end of the junction does not agree with germline; a read error may underlie this. The chain has TRBV29-1 and TRBJ2-4; tentative D call: TRBD1 (6 bases). With the DNA end fitting TRBJ2-7 better, the J assignment may be wrong. Germline lookup yields CDR1 SQVTM and CDR2 ANQGSEA. The CDR3 length is 14 residues. The CDR3 region has the DNA TGCAGCGTTTCCAGGGGTCGGGGCTCCCACGAGCAGTACTTC. Its protein is CSVSRGRGSHEQYF.

This clonotype showed up many times. This chain connects TRBV7-2 to TRBJ2-3; 11 positions match TRBD2. The germline CDR1 and CDR2 sequences are SGHTA and FQGNSA. V shed 0 bases and J 4 bases; nucleotides not matched to a gene: 3. This CDR3 region has 16 residues. The CDR3 spells CASSLASGRASDTQYF. CDR3 nucleotides: TGTGCCAGCAGCTTAGCTAGCGGGAGGGCCTCAGATACGCAGTATTTT.

This clonotype was recorded a few times. This rearrangement joins TRBV11-2 to TRBJ2-3; D is unresolved. This CDR3 region has 13 residues. V gave up 2 bases and J gave up 3 bases, with 6 bases separating them. Germline CDR1 and CDR2: SGHAT and FQNNGV. Here the CDR3 DNA reads TGTGCCAGCAGCTTACGGATGACAGATACGCAGTATTTT. Protein sequence: CASSLRMTDTQYF.

This clonotype was counted only a few times. The chain joins TRBV24-1 to TRBJ2-4, with D possibly being TRBD2 (5 bases). The CDR3 consists of 15 residues. V lost 3 bases and J 1 base, leaving 9 bases between the germline ends. Germline V gene sequence: CDR1 KGHDR, CDR2 SFDVKD. The CDR3 coding sequence is TGTGCCACCAGTGATGGAGGCAGGGCCAAAAACATTCAGTACTTC. Translated: CATSDGGRAKNIQYF.

The chain employs TRBV18 and TRBJ2-5; perhaps D is TRBD1 or TRBD2 (5 bases each). The CDR3 totals 13 residues. With 2 bases removed from V and 11 bases from J, the gap between germline ends came to 15 bases. Germline V lookup: CDR1 KGHSH, CDR2 LQKENI. The CDR3 spells CASSPGQGDGQYF. DNA for the CDR3: TGTGCCAGCTCACCAGGGCAAGGGGACGGGCAGTACTTC.

The chain links TRBV18 to TRBJ1-2; 9 bases agree with TRBD1. V lost 3 bases, J lost 8 bases, and 7 bases stayed unmatched. The germline gives CDR1 KGHSH, CDR2 LQKENI. CDR3 length equals 14 residues. DNA of the CDR3: TGTGCCAGCTCACCGGGGACAGGGTCAGGAGGCTACACCTTC. Amino acid sequence: CASSPGTGSGGYTF.

The chain recombines TRBV5-6 with TRBJ2-1, with TRBD2 as a possible D gene (6 bases). Looked up from germline, CDR1 is SGHDT and CDR2 is YYEEEE. The CDR3 consists of 15 residues. The V end was cut by 4 bases, the J end by 4 bases, with 15 bases between. Written as DNA, the CDR3 is TGTGCCAGCAGCGCACGGGACTCCCCATACAATGAGCAGTTCTTC. It yields the protein CASSARDSPYNEQFF.

The J gene is TRBJ1-5, the V gene TRBV28; possible D gene TRBD1, 6 bases. Germline values: CDR1 MDHEN, CDR2 SYDVKM. The ends were cut back, 10 bases at V and 5 bases at J, with 15 bases in the middle. The CDR3 length is 13 residues. CDR3: CATTPGGYQPQHF. Written as DNA, the CDR3 is TGTGCCACCACCCCCGGGGGCTATCAGCCCCAGCATTTT.

This clonotype was seen more than once but under ten times. V usage is TRBV6-5 and J usage is TRBJ2-5, with D possibly being TRBD2 (6 bases). V lost 8 bases and J lost 11, with 15 bases in between. The CDR3 sequence is 11 residues long. Germline V CDR1 and CDR2: MNHEY, SVGAGI. The CDR3 protein is CASRGVGEQYF. In DNA, the CDR3 is TGTGCCAGCCGCGGGGTAGGGGAGCAGTACTTC.

This clonotype was observed a handful of times. The chain links TRBV20-1 to TRBJ2-1, with 9 nucleotides matching TRBD1. Near its end, the DNA agrees better with TRBJ2-7, so the J call may be wrong. The germline V gene has CDR1 DFQATT and CDR2 SNEGSKA (reference sequence). There are 15 residues in the CDR3. Here the CDR3 DNA reads TGCAGTGCGCCCCAACCGGGACAGGGTTTGAATGAGCAGTACTTC. This sequence encodes CSAPQPGQGLNEQYF.